Sequencing of this TCR beta chain was carried out in a study of T cell repertoires in cytomegalovirus infection. Study overall: From public TCR beta signatures came an indication of both CMV infection and matching HLA type.

As to this clonotype: What it recognizes is unknown.

MiXCR was run by TCRdb on the reads, yielding one entry per CDR3 protein. The repertoire holds 650,000 to 900,000 distinct CDR3 sequences, with over 25% as singletons. Germline CDR1 LGHNA, CDR2 YNFKEQ. This CDR3 spans 13 amino acids. The V gene lost 0 bases and the J gene lost 6 bases, with 5 bases spanning the gap. This specimen consisted of cultured CD8+ T cells from PBMCs, obtained from culture after CMV antigen stimulation. This clonotype originated in a human donor in good health (CMV status not recorded). Some clones in this sample may be carry-over from other donors' samples. V gene TRBV4-2 combines with J gene TRBJ2-2; D ambiguous. The CDR3 protein is CASSQDSAGELFF. In nucleotides, the CDR3 is TGTGCCAGCAGCCAAGATAGTGCCGGGGAGCTGTTTTTT.